The entry below gives a single T cell receptor beta chain sequence along with its context. The sample belongs to a study of blood T cell repertoires in COVID-19. Per the study methods: By means of reference gene primer amplification, nucleated cell counts were estimated. The assay was immunoSEQ multiplex PCR, and TCRdb's table has in-frame clones only and misses some. The V and J calls and clone size were taken over from that table, and D and trimming were inferred from the DNA. The sample carries approximately 100,000 clones, about 89% recorded once. The germline V gene encodes CDR1 SGHNT and CDR2 YENEEA. CDR3 length: 14 residues. With V trimmed by 3 bases and J by 5 bases, 1 base remained unmatched.

Sequenced material: peripheral blood. The TCR originated in a man aged 45 to 65 with acute or convalescent COVID-19. This rearrangement joins TRBV11-3 to TRBJ2-5; 12 bases are a match to TRBD2. The CDR3 protein is CASSLTSGSETQYF. The DNA of the CDR3 is TGTGCCAGCAGCTTGACTAGCGGGAGTGAGACCCAGTACTTC.